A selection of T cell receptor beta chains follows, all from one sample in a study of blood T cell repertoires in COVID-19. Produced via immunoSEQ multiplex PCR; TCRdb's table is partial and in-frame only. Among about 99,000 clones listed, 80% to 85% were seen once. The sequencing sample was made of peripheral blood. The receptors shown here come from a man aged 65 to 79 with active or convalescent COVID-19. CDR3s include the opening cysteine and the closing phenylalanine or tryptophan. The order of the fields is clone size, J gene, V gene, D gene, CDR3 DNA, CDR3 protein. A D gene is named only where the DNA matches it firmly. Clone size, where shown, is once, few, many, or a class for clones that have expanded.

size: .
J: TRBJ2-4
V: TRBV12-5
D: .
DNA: TGTGCTAGTGGTTTGGTATCATATGTACGGAGGGAATTAGCCAAAAACATTCAGTACTTC
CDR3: CASGLVSYVRRELAKNIQYF

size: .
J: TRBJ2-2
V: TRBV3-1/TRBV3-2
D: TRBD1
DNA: TGTGCCAGCAGCCATTTAGGGGGCGCAATCGGGGAGCTGTTTTTT
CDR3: CASSHLGGAIGELFF

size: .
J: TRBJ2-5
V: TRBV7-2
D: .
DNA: TGTGCCAGCAGCTTAGGTGTTGGGCTAGCAGAGACCCAGTACTTC
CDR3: CASSLGVGLAETQYF

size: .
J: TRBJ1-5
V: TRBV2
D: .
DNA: TGTGCCAGCAGTGACCGGGGAGGAGGATTAAATCAGCCCCAGCATTTT
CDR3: CASSDRGGGLNQPQHF

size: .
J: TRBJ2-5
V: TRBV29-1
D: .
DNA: TGCAGCGGAGGGCAAGAGACCCAGTACTTC
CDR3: CSGGQETQYF

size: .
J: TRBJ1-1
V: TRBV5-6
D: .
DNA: TGTGCCAGCAGCCCTGAGACAGGACAGAACACTGAAGCTTTCTTT
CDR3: CASSPETGQNTEAFF

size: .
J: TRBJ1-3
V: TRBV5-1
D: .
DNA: TGCGCCAGCAGCTTGGCGCCAGGGTCGGGAAACACCATATATTTT
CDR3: CASSLAPGSGNTIYF

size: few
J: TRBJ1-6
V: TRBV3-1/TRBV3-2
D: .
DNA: TGTGCCAGCAGCCCCTCCTGGTGGGAGGAGAGGGGTTCACCCCTCCACTTT
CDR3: CASSPSWWEERGSPLHF

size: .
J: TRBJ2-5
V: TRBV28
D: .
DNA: TGTGCCAGCAGTTCTAAAGCTCAGACCCAGTACTTC
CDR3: CASSSKAQTQYF

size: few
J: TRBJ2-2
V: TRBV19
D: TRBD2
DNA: TGTGCCAGTCAAGCGGGGGGGGTGCCCACCGGGGAGCTGTTTTTT
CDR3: CASQAGGVPTGELFF

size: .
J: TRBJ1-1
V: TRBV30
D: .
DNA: TGTGCCTGGAGTGGGGGGTCTCGCGGGAGGTTGACTGAAGCTTTCTTT
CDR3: CAWSGGSRGRLTEAFF

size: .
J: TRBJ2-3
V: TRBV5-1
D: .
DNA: TGCGCCAGCAGCTTGGGACTCGAGGATACGCAGTATTTT
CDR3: CASSLGLEDTQYF

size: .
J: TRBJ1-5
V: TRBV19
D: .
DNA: TGTGCCAGTAGTATAGCCGAGGGCTTCACCGTCCGGCCCCAGCATTTT
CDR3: CASSIAEGFTVRPQHF

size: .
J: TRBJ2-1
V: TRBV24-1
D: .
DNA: TGTGCCACCAGTGCCGCCCCGGGGGCGGGGGACCTCAATGAGCAGTTCTTC
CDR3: CATSAAPGAGDLNEQFF

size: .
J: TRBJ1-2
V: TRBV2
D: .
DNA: TGTGCCAGCAGTGACCAGGGGTCCTATGGCTACACCTTC
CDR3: CASSDQGSYGYTF

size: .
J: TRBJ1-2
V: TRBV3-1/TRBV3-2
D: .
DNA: TGTGCCAGCAGCCAAGATTGGAGCAGGGCCTACTATGGCTACACCTTC
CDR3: CASSQDWSRAYYGYTF

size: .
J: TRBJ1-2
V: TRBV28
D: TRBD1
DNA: TGTGCCAGCAGCGGGACAGCCATTGGCTACACCTTC
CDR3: CASSGTAIGYTF

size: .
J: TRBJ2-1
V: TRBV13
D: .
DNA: TGTGCCAGCAGCTTCCCCCGGACAGTTAACAATGAGCAGTTCTTC
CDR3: CASSFPRTVNNEQFF

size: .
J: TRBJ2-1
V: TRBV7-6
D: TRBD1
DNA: TGTGCCAGCAGCTTAGCAACAGGGGGATCCTACAATGAGCAGTTCTTC
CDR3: CASSLATGGSYNEQFF

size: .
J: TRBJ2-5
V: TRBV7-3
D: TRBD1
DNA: TGTGCCAGCAGCGTCGGGACAGCACAAGAGACCCAGTACTTC
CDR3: CASSVGTAQETQYF

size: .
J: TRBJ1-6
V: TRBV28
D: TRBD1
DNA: TGTGCCAGCAGGACAGGGGCATCACCCCTCCACTTT
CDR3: CASRTGASPLHF

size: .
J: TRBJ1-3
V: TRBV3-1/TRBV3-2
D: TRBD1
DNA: TGTGCCAGCAGCCTCGGGACAGCTCCCCTAAACACCATATATTTT
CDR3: CASSLGTAPLNTIYF

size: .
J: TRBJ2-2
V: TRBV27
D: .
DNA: TGTGCCAGCAGTTTCTTATACACCGGGGAGCTGTTTTTT
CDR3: CASSFLYTGELFF

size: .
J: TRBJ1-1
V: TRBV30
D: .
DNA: TGTGCCTGGAGTGTGGACACGAACACTGAAGCTTTCTTT
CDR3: CAWSVDTNTEAFF

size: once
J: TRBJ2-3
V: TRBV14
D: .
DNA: TGTGCCAGCAGCCAAGCAGGGATCACAGATACGCAGTATTTT
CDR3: CASSQAGITDTQYF

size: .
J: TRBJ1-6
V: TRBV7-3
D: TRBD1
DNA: TGTGCCAGCAGCGCGACAGGGGGCACCCTGAATTCACCCCTCCACTTT
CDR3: CASSATGGTLNSPLHF

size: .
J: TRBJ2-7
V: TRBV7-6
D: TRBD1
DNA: TGTGCCAGCAGCTTAGGAGGACAGGGGACCCCCTACGAGCAGTACTTC
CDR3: CASSLGGQGTPYEQYF

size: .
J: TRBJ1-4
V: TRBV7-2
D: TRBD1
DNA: TGTGCCAGCAGCTCGTTGGGACAGGTTAATGAAAAACTGTTTTTT
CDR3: CASSSLGQVNEKLFF